This section outlines one T cell receptor (beta chain) sequence together with its context. Here immunoSEQ multiplex PCR was the method, and the copy in TCRdb shows in-frame clones only, minus some. This table holds around 80,000 clones, roughly 98% found once. The data were obtained in a study of technical replicates of blood from several donors. Trimming cost V 4 bases and J 8 bases, with 12 bases left between them. CDR1 and CDR2 from the germline V gene are MNHNY and SVGAGI (reference sequence). The CDR3 runs to 14 residues. The receptor's source is a human donor in good health. Specimen: T cells isolated from PBMCs. This rearrangement joins TRBV6-6 to TRBJ1-6; D is possibly TRBD1 (5 bases). The CDR3 DNA follows: TGTGCCAGCAGTTTCCAGGGAGGGGATTCACCCCTCCACTTT. Protein sequence: CASSFQGGDSPLHF.